A single TCR beta chain is shown here with its context. As yet, its antigen is unknown. This record belongs to a study of T cells in Graves' hyperthyroidism and ophthalmopathy. Study-wide findings and caveats: Stable hyperthyroidism and ophthalmopathy were separated using 13 V-J signatures. Clonotypes that were expanded in thyroid above 0.001 mostly appeared in blood too.

Amplified regions were TCR beta CDR3 sequences from RNA transcripts. The primer set for the first-round RT-PCR of the TCR CDR3 was HTBI. MiXCR, applied by TCRdb to the multiplex PCR reads, yields one record per CDR3 protein. The sample holds hundreds of thousands of distinct CDR3 sequences, 15% to 20% seen once. Trimming stripped 2 bases from V and 7 bases from J, with 12 bases between. Germline-derived CDR1 and CDR2 are DFQATT and SNEGSKA (reference sequence). The CDR3 spans 13 residues. At least 3 on the Clinical Activity Score was recorded for ophthalmopathy patients, who also had NOSPECS grade at least 4 and duration under 3 months. A patient was excluded if there was uncontrolled infection, other autoimmune disease, pregnancy or lactation.

The specimen was blood. V and J are TRBV20-1 and TRBJ2-1; D gene unclear. This sequence was found in a man aged 35 to 55 with Graves' ophthalmopathy. CDR3 loop: CSARPSQRNEQFF. CDR3 DNA: TGCAGTGCTAGACCATCCCAGAGGAATGAGCAGTTCTTC.